A selection of T cell receptor beta chains follows, all from one sample in a study of blood T cell repertoires in COVID-19. This table comes from immunoSEQ multiplex PCR, and its TCRdb copy is limited to in-frame clones, with some not included. The data contain 90,000 to 120,000 clones, around 90% of them singletons. Sequencing was done on a sample of peripheral blood. All receptors derive from a woman between 25 and 40 years old with acute or convalescent COVID-19. Both conserved end residues are part of each CDR3. A D gene is named only where the DNA matches it firmly. Some rows mark clone size as missing; the rest say once, few, many or name a class of expanded clone.

. | TRBJ1-2 | TRBD1 | TRBV28 | TGTGCCAGCAGTTCCGACAGGGGCGTCAGTTATGGCTACACCTTC | CASSSDRGVSYGYTF
. | TRBJ1-6 | TRBD1 | TRBV27 | TGTGCCAGCAGTTTCGGGACAGGAGGTAATTCACCCCTCCACTTT | CASSFGTGGNSPLHF
. | TRBJ2-7 | . | TRBV7-3 | TGTGCCAGCAGCTTAGGTCCGGGATCCTACGAGCAGTACTTC | CASSLGPGSYEQYF
. | TRBJ1-1 | . | TRBV28 | TGTGCCAGCAGCCCCCGACAGATTTCAGAAGCTTTCTTT | CASSPRQISEAFF
once | TRBJ1-1 | . | TRBV7-9 | TGTGCCAGCAGCCCCCCCGGGCGGGGGACTGAAGCTTTCTTT | CASSPPGRGTEAFF
. | TRBJ2-7 | . | TRBV2 | TGTGCCAGCACCCCCTCTCGGGGAACTCACGAGCAGTACTTC | CASTPSRGTHEQYF
. | TRBJ2-7 | TRBD1 | TRBV18 | TGTGCCAGCTCACAGGGGGCCTCGCGCTCCTACGAGCAGTACTTC | CASSQGASRSYEQYF
. | TRBJ2-7 | TRBD1 | TRBV6-5 | TGTGCCAGCAGCCAAAACAGGGGCAACTACGAGCAGTACTTC | CASSQNRGNYEQYF
. | TRBJ1-5 | . | TRBV19 | TGTGCCAGTAGTAGACAGGAGGTCCAGCCCCAGCATTTT | CASSRQEVQPQHF
. | TRBJ2-5 | TRBD2 | TRBV5-1 | TGCGCCAGCAGCTCGGGACTAGCGGGGGAAGAGACCCAGTACTTC | CASSSGLAGEETQYF
. | TRBJ1-5 | . | TRBV28 | TGTGCCAGCCTGCCGGGACAAAGAGCCCTTAAAAGCAATCAGCCCCAGCATTTT | CASLPGQRALKSNQPQHF
few | TRBJ2-2 | TRBD2 | TRBV7-6 | TGTGCCAGCAGGAACCCCGGGACTAGTGTCACCGGGGAGCTGTTTTTT | CASRNPGTSVTGELFF
. | TRBJ1-2 | TRBD1 | TRBV27 | TGTGCCAGCAGGGCGACAGGGCTCGGCTATGGCTACACCTTC | CASRATGLGYGYTF
. | TRBJ2-3 | . | TRBV28 | TGTGCCAGTATAAGGGCAGGGACAGATACGCAGTATTTT | CASIRAGTDTQYF
. | TRBJ2-1 | TRBD2 | TRBV5-1 | TGCGCCAGCAGCTTGGGGCTAACAGCGGGGGGCCCGTCCTACAATGAGCAGTTCTTC | CASSLGLTAGGPSYNEQFF
. | TRBJ2-7 | . | TRBV30 | TGTGCCTGCGGACAAATCGGGGAGCAGTACTTC | CACGQIGEQYF
. | TRBJ1-3 | TRBD1 | TRBV12-3/TRBV12-4 | TGTGCCAGCAGTACGGGGACAGGGAACACCATATATTTT | CASSTGTGNTIYF
. | TRBJ1-4 | TRBD1 | TRBV10-3 | TGTGCCATCAGCAAGACAGGGGACAATGAAAAACTGTTTTTT | CAISKTGDNEKLFF